The following is a T cell receptor (beta chain) sequence with its context. The antigen it binds to is not known. Per-base quality was not reported, and no clone a single base away is much larger than it. The data are from a study of cytomegalovirus exposure and HLA in healthy donors (dated by TCRdb to the late 2010s). At the level of the whole study: An earlier analysis of approximately 640 of the donors reported about 250 Gb of sequence data and 117 million unique TCR beta sequences from about 179 million T cells. An early release that covered about 600 HLA-typed donors contained about 300 gigabases of sequencing data and tens of millions of unique TCR sequences. Of the roughly 400 genotyped donors, approximately 83% fell in the genetic ancestry cluster associated with self-reported Caucasian donors. The study aimed to test whether cataloging public T cell receptors could reveal signatures of past pathogen exposure. The study used immunosequencing to profile the T cell repertoires of approximately 640 subjects and linked those repertoires to cytomegalovirus serostatus. Along with the roughly 700-subject first cohort, a separate validation cohort of over a hundred different subjects was used. To predict cytomegalovirus infection status, the study combined high-throughput TCR immunosequencing, statistical association of individual TCRs with disease status, and machine learning. In a later analysis, previously published TCR beta repertoires from 500 to 750 donors were re-analyzed and high-resolution HLA genotyping was added so that TCR occurrence patterns could be studied. Rather than using new phenotypic data, the later analysis identified candidate immune exposures from TCR beta sequences and from how often those sequences occurred across donors. An earlier analysis of 587 of the donors used high-throughput TCR beta sequencing to judge whether each TCR beta V gene segment behaved as functional or pseudogenic. Donor age, sex, ethnicity and CMV serostatus were collected together with the repertoire data. Genome-wide SNP genotypes for about 60% of the roughly 700 donors were used in a later genetic analysis, which treated that subset as a discovery cohort. Every repertoire in the discovery cohort had been generated on one and the same sequencing platform. HLA typing covered class I and class II loci at four-digit resolution. Typing coverage differed by locus: A, B, C, DRB1 and DQB1 were typed in roughly 620-640 donors, DQA1 in about 560, DPA1 in around 610, and DPB1 in approximately 450. Because of strong linkage in the cohort, roughly five DR-DQ haplotypes were treated as single units for association and clustering. On average, approximately 250,000 unique TCR beta nucleotide sequences were sequenced per donor among roughly 430 genotyped donors of the cohort, with roughly 18% of those sequences being non-productive. Results and caveats for the whole study, not just this receptor: The study gave a list of 150 to 200 TCR beta chains associated with cytomegalovirus. Because counts were too low, seventeen rarely observed V segments, including chromosome 9 orphons, were excluded from the earlier analysis of 587 of the donors. Several of the top co-occurrence clusters appeared to be linked to parvovirus B19, influenza, CMV and Epstein-Barr virus, according to a later analysis. Some IMGT-functional V segments, including TRBV6-2 and TRBV6-3, could not be distinguished by the 87-base-pair reads and were therefore excluded. At a false discovery rate of 0.05, a later analysis linked approximately 18,000 TCR beta sequences to specific HLA alleles. For the cohort, immune exposure information was limited to CMV serostatus. Most CMV-associated TCR beta chains appeared to be HLA-restricted in a later analysis, and the HLA associations seemed to be driven largely by CMV exposure. According to the authors, the approach could potentially be generalized to other disease states and immunological phenotypes. A cluster of highly shared sequence variants was judged likely to represent a technical artifact of the sequencing pipeline. Compared with the approximately 670-donor mean, donors in an Asian-associated ancestry cluster had fewer N-insertions in productive TCRs, according to a later genetic analysis. The presence/absence analyses assumed that sequencing depth was roughly uniform across donors, and that assumption may not be true. A later analysis found that TCR association rates varied across HLA loci, with DRB1 alleles showing the most associated TCRs and HLA-C alleles the fewest. Most TCR sequences were seen in very few donors, while some public TCRs were found in many individuals. When HLA alleles, especially DR and DQ, strongly co-occurred, TCR associations were difficult to assign to individual alleles. In this cohort, only TCR beta chains were sequenced, and detectable features were limited by the absence of alpha or paired-chain data. Compared with equally common non-associated chains, HLA-associated TCR beta chains in a later analysis were more clonally expanded and had lower generation probabilities. Correlated functional status among segregating V segments might be attributable to linkage disequilibrium, but an unknown experimental factor could not be ruled out. In both the original and validation cohorts, the classifier was reported to diagnose cytomegalovirus status with high specificity and sensitivity. An association between a missense DCLRE1C variant and V-gene and J-gene trimming of TCR beta chains was found in a later genetic analysis and replicated in an independent cohort. In an earlier analysis of around 500 of the donors, most TCR beta V segments appeared in productive rearrangements about 87% or about 30% of the time, broadly matching IMGT annotations. Because HLA typing was missing for some donors at each locus, association tests included only the typed subset. A few of the identified cytomegalovirus-associated TCR beta chains were confirmed in vitro to be specific for cytomegalovirus antigens. A further reported finding was that TCR beta sequences accurately predicted the HLA-A and HLA-B alleles for most subjects in the first cohort.

The cohort was made up of 666 healthy bone marrow donors. All cohort members were sampled while nominally healthy, although unrecorded immune exposures were likely present. The donor was CMV seropositive and was included in the group of 250 to 350 seropositive cohort members. A peripheral blood sample was collected from each donor, and TCR beta sequencing was performed on peripheral blood mononuclear cells. The Qiagen DNeasy Blood Extraction Kit was used to extract genomic DNA from the blood cell samples. Trimming removed 4 bases from V and 7 bases from J; the gene matches leave 7 bases unexplained. The CDR3 numbers 15 residues from cysteine through phenylalanine. Just the 45-base CDR3 DNA is kept, in frame starting at base 1. The germline V gene sets CDR1 to SGDLS and CDR2 to YYNGEE. Library preparation was by the immunoSEQ multiplex PCR assay. For the multiplex PCR, a mixture combining 60 forward primers for TCR Vbeta segments and 13 reverse primers for TCR Jbeta segments was used. The CDR3 region of rearranged TCR beta genes was amplified from genomic DNA by a multiplex PCR assay. The Illumina HiSeq System was used to sequence the amplified TCR beta libraries as 87-base-pair reads. On the study's bioinformatics: A later analysis counted about 80 million unique TCR beta chains across the 600 to 850 repertoires, and some 11 million of these chains were shared by at least two donors. Raw reads were error-corrected and collapsed into unique sequences by a nearest-neighbor algorithm in which closely related sequences were merged to remove PCR and sequencing errors. Alignment of CDR3 sequences to IMGT reference sequences was used to assign V, D and J gene segments. Each retained sequence needed at least a six-nucleotide match to both a V gene segment and a J gene segment. A rearrangement was called productive if the CDR3 had no stop codons and remained in frame with V and J, and every other rearrangement was called non-productive. CDR3 was defined according to IMGT convention as the region running from the second conserved V-encoded cysteine to the conserved J-encoded phenylalanine. Sequences without an unambiguous match to a single V gene segment were excluded from the earlier analysis of about 640 of the donors. In an earlier analysis of approximately 550 of the donors, V segments were called functional above 56.7% productive rearrangements and were called segregating when the between-donor standard deviation exceeded 5%. To diagnose cytomegalovirus status from the catalog of TCR beta chain sequences, a statistical classification framework was built. In a later analysis, TCR nucleotide sequences were compared against IMGT/GENE-DB human TR gene sequences so that V and J genes could be assigned. In a later analysis, CDR3 sequences and most-parsimonious VDJ recombination scenarios were assigned using the TCRdist pipeline. In a later analysis, each TCR beta chain was defined by its CDR3 amino acid sequence together with its V-gene family, and reads lacking a unique V-gene family were excluded. In a later analysis, around 600 highly shared, low-generation-probability nucleotide sequences were removed to address suspected cross-contamination and a sequencing artifact. In a later analysis, a clonal expansion index for each public chain was calculated from normalized within-repertoire ranks of inferred template counts. In a later analysis, generation probabilities were computed using a VDJ recombination model fitted to out-of-frame rearrangements, and the results were checked against IGoR. In a later analysis, hypergeometric tests were used to score TCR-TCR, TCR-HLA and TCR-CMV co-occurrence, with a repertoire-size bias correction applied to TCR pairs. A later analysis estimated false discovery rates by permuting HLA or CMV assignments 20 times. In a later analysis, co-occurring TCRs were grouped using DBSCAN, and TCRdist sequence similarity was added for clustering within HLA-allele-positive subsets. Repertoires with fewer than 30,000 or more than 120,000 public chains, plus five repertoires with anomalous nucleotide sharing, were excluded from co-occurrence clustering. TCRdb limited this immuneACCESS table to in-frame rearrangements with V and J called. A share of clones is missing; checked studies link under half to unresolved V genes, and the rest is unexplained. Clone size and the V and J calls come from that table; the DNA yielded D and trimming. In this sample the table shows around 140,000 clones, around 82% of which occur a single time. Roughly 3.1% of the sample goes to the ten largest clones.

Source material: PBMCs. The chain couples TRBV9 to TRBJ1-6, with 8 central nucleotides matching TRBD1. The TCR was taken from a man younger than 30 in good health and CMV-seropositive. The base sequence is TGTGCCAGCAGCATCTCCGGGACAGGCAATTCACCCCTCCACTTT. This encodes CASSISGTGNSPLHF.